The sequence of this TCR beta chain was determined in a study of cytomegalovirus exposure and HLA in healthy donors. In the study overall: Findings of an earlier analysis included over 95 million unique TCR beta sequences from around 180 million T cells. Study-level findings and limits: DRB1 had the most TCR associations and HLA-C the fewest, a later analysis found, with rates varying by HLA locus.

PCR employed 60 Vbeta and 13 Jbeta primers. Sequencing used immunoSEQ multiplex PCR; TCRdb keeps in-frame clones, though not all of them. The sample yields just over 150,000 clones, roughly 80% seen once. Germline V gives CDR1 SGHNT, CDR2 YYREEE (reference sequence). This CDR3 is 13 amino acids long. J was trimmed by 3 bases and V by 6 bases; bases with no gene match: 4. To note about this clone: Antigen specificity is unknown.

The TCR comes from a woman in her twenties or thirties in good health and CMV-seronegative. The rearrangement uses TRBV5-4 and TRBJ1-1; TRBD1 aligns across 8 bases. The sequenced sample was PBMCs. CDR3 nucleotides: TGTGCCAGCAACTTACAGGGGGACACTGAAGCTTTCTTT. It is translated as CASNLQGDTEAFF.